This TCR beta chain was profiled in a study of CD8+ T cells in alopecia areata. As for the study in general: Treated patients were scored for severity by percent of scalp affected.

Treatment described: oral pan-JAK inhibitor, 5-10 mg twice daily. Collected material from alopecia areata patients comprised lesional scalp punch biopsies and peripheral blood. The sequencing template was cDNA reverse transcribed from extracted RNA. Data came from immunoSEQ multiplex PCR; TCRdb stores just in-frame clones and leaves some out. The sample includes over 150,000 clones, 60% to 75% of them seen just once. In the case of this clone: Its specificity is not known.

Trimming shortened V by 0 bases and J by 4 bases, and 5 bases separated the two germline ends. Germline CDR1 is GTSNPN and CDR2 is SVGIG (reference sequence). The CDR3 extends over 12 amino acids. Findings and limits, study-wide: Sequence data from scalp samples additionally include resident alphabeta T cells of normal skin. Many expanded lesional clones stayed in scalp and blood while on tofacitinib.

The origin of this receptor is a human donor with alopecia areata. This specimen was CD4+ T cells sorted from blood, taken at week 24, from a patient treated with tofacitinib. The genes are TRBV30 and TRBJ2-3, with D unresolved. Here the CDR3 DNA reads TGTGCCTGGAGTGTATATCCAGATACGCAGTATTTT. Protein: CAWSVYPDTQYF.